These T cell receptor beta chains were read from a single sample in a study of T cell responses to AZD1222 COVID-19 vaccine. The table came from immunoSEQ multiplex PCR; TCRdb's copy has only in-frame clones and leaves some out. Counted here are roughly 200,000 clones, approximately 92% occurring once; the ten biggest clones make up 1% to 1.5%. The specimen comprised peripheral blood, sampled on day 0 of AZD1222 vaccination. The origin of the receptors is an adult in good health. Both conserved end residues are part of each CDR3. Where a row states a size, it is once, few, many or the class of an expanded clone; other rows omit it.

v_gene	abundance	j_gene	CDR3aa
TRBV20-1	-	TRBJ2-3	CSAREVDTQYF
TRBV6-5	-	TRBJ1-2	CASSPRQGGYGYTF
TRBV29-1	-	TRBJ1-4	CSGTTNEKLFF
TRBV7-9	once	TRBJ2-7	CASSPPGQGLREQYF
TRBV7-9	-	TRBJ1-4	CASSPRMWLTNEKLFF
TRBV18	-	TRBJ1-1	CASSPPFSGGGNTEAFF
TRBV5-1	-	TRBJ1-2	CASSLSPDGATYGYTF
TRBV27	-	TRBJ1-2	CASSLRVGGGYGYTF
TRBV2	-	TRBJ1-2	CASSEMVTTTRLTAF
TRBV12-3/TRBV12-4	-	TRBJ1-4	CASRKRGAEKLFF
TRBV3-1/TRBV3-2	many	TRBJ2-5	CASTRGARKTQYF